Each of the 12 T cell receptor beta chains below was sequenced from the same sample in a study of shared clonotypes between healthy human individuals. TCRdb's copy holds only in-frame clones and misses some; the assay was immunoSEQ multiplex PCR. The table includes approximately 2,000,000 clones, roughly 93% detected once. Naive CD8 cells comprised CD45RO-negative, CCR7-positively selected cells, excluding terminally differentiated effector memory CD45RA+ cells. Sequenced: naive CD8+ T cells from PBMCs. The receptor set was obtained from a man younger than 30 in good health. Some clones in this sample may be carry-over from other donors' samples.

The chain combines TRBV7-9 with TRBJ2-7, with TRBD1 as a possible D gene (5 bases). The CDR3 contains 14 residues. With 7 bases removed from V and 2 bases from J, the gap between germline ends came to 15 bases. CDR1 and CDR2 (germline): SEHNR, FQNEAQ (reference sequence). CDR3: CASTDPGHPYEQYF. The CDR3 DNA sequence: TGTGCCAGCACCGACCCCGGACATCCCTACGAGCAGTACTTC.

The CDR3 reads CASSGGPYEQFF. Here the CDR3 DNA reads TGTGCCAGCAGTGGAGGGCCTTATGAGCAGTTCTTC. The rearrangement uses TRBV2 and TRBJ2-1; tentative D call: TRBD2 (5 bases). Trimming cost V 4 bases and J 8 bases, with 9 bases left between them. The CDR3 has 12 amino acids. From germline, CDR1 is SNHLY and CDR2 FYNNEI.

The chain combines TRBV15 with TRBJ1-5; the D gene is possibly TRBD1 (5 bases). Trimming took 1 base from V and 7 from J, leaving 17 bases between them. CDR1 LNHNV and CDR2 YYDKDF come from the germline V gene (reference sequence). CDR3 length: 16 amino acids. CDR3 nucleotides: TGTGCCACCAGCAGAGCTTTACCAGGGAGTATGCAGCCCCAGCATTTT. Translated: CATSRALPGSMQPQHF. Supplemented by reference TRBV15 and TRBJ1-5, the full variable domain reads DAMVIQNPRYQVTQFGKPVTLSCSQTLNHNVMYWYQQKSSQAPKLLFHYYDKDFNNEADTPDNFQSRRPNTSFCFLDIRSPGLGDTAMYLCATSRALPGSMQPQHFGDGTRLSIL.

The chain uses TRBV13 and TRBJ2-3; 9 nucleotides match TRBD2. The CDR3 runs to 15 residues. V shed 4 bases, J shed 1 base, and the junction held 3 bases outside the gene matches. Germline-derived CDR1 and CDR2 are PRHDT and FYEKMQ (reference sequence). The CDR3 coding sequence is TGTGCCAGCAGCTGGGTAGCGGGAGGCACAGATACGCAGTATTTT. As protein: CASSWVAGGTDTQYF.

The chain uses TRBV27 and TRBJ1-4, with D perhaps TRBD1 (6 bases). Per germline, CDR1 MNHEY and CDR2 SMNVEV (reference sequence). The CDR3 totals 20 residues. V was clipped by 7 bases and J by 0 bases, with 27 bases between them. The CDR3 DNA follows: TGTGCCAGCAACCTTTTTGGGGGGCTGGGAAGGATTGCAACTAATGAAAAACTGTTTTTT. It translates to CASNLFGGLGRIATNEKLFF.

CDR3 sequence reads: CASATGPPGGNQPQHF. The CDR3 DNA reads TGTGCCAGCGCTACGGGTCCCCCCGGCGGCAATCAGCCCCAGCATTTT. The chain uses TRBV2 and TRBJ1-5, with D uncertain. The germline CDR1 and CDR2 sequences are SNHLY and FYNNEI. Trimming pared 8 bases from V and 2 bases from J, leaving 19 bases between. The CDR3 length is 16 residues.

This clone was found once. The CDR3 sequence: CASSKSRGQGTYEQYF. The CDR3 bases are TGTGCCAGCAGCAAATCGCGGGGACAGGGCACCTACGAGCAGTACTTC. The J gene is TRBJ2-7, the V gene TRBV21-1; no check of the table's D call, TRBD1, against the DNA was made. TRBV21-1 is labeled a pseudogene. CDR3 length: 16 amino acids.

The CDR3 DNA sequence: TGTGCCAGTAGTATAGTGGGCCAGGGGGGCAACGGGGAGCTGTTTTTT. Its translation: CASSIVGQGGNGELFF. V and J are TRBV19 and TRBJ2-2; maybe TRBD1 (7 bases). Germline assignment: CDR1 LNHDA and CDR2 SQIVND (reference sequence). V lost 1 base and J lost 7, with 16 bases in between. CDR3 length: 16 amino acids.

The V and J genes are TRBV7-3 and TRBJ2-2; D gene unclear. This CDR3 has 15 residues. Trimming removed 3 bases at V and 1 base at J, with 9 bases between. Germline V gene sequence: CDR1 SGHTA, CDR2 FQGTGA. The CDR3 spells CASSFAQMNTGELFF. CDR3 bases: TGTGCCAGCAGCTTTGCACAGATGAACACCGGGGAGCTGTTTTTT.

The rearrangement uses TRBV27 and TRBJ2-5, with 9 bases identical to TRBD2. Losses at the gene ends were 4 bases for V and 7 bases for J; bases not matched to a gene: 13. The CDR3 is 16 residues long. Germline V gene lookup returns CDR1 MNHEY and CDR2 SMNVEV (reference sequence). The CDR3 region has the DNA TGTGCCAGCAGTTCTTTACCTCTAGCGGGATCTGTGACCCAGTACTTC. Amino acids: CASSSLPLAGSVTQYF.

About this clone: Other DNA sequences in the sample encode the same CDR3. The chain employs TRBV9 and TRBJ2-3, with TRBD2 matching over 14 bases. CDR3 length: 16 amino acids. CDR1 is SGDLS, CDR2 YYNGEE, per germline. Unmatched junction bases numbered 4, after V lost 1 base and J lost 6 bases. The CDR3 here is CASSVSGTSGSDTQYF. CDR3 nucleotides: TGTGCCAGCAGCGTATCCGGGACTAGCGGGAGCGATACGCAGTATTTT.

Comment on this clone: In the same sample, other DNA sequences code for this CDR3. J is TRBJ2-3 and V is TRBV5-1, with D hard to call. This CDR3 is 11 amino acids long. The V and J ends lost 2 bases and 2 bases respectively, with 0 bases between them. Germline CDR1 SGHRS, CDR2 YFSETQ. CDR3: CASSFTDTQYF. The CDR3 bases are TGCGCCAGCAGCTTCACAGATACGCAGTATTTT.